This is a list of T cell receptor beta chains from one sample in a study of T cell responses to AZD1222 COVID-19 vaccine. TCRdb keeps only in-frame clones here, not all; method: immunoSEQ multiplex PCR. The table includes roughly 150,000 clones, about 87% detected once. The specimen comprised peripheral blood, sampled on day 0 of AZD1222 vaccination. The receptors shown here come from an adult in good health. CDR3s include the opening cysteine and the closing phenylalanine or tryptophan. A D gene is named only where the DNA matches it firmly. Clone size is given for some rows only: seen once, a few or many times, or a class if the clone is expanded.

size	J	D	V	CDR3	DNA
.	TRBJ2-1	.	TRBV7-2	CASSKTNWANEQFF	TGTGCCAGCAGCAAGACTAATTGGGCGAATGAGCAGTTCTTC
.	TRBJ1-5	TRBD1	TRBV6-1	CASSEARGSNQPQHF	TGTGCCAGCAGTGAAGCCAGGGGGAGCAATCAGCCCCAGCATTTT
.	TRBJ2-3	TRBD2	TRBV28	CASSFSQGPPGRTDTQYF	TGTGCCAGCAGTTTCAGCCAGGGACCCCCCGGGAGGACAGATACGCAGTATTTT
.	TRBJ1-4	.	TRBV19	CASSPNVGYEKLFF	TGTGCCAGTAGTCCGAACGTGGGATACGAAAAACTGTTTTTT
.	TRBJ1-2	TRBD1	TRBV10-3	CAIRKQGEGGYGYTF	TGTGCCATCAGGAAACAGGGGGAAGGCGGCTATGGCTACACCTTC
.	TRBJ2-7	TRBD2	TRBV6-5	CASRSGAGVYEQYF	TGTGCCAGCAGGTCCGGAGCGGGAGTCTACGAGCAGTACTTC
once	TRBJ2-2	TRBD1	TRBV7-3	CASTQGGQGVSPGELFF	TGTGCCAGCACCCAGGGGGGACAGGGGGTTTCCCCCGGGGAGCTGTTTTTT
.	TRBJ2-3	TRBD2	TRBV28	CASRAAGGGGDTQYF	TGTGCCAGCAGGGCCGCGGGAGGAGGGGGAGATACGCAGTATTTT
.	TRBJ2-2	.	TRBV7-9	CASSLFSGELFF	TGTGCCAGCAGCTTATTTAGCGGGGAGCTGTTTTTT
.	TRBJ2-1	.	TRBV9	CASSRARAPYNEQFF	TGTGCCAGCAGTAGGGCCCGGGCGCCCTACAATGAGCAGTTCTTC
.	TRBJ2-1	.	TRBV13	CASSFGQGNEQFF	TGTGCCAGCAGCTTTGGCCAGGGTAATGAGCAGTTCTTC
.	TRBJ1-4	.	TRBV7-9	CASSLTGGGEKLFF	TGTGCCAGCAGTCTTACGGGGGGCGGAGAAAAACTGTTTTTT
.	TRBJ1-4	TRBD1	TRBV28	CASSRQGRGLFF	TGTGCCAGCAGTCGACAGGGTCGGGGTCTGTTTTTT
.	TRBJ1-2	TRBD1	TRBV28	CASSFRDRGPGGYTF	TGTGCCAGCAGTTTTAGGGACAGGGGGCCCGGTGGCTACACCTTC
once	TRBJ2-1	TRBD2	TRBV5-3	CARSFLAGGGNEQFF	TGTGCCAGAAGCTTTTTGGCGGGAGGTGGAAATGAGCAGTTCTTC
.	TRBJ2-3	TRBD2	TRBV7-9	CASSLVAGGPVDTQYF	TGTGCCAGCAGCTTAGTAGCGGGAGGGCCTGTAGATACGCAGTATTTT